The rows below give T cell receptor beta chains drawn from one sample of a study of cytomegalovirus exposure and HLA in healthy donors. Sequenced by immunoSEQ multiplex PCR; TCRdb stores in-frame clones only, minus some. Seen here are some 79,000 clones, 55% to 65% observed once, and the top ten hold approximately 15%. The specimen was PBMCs. The receptor source for this set is a woman in her thirties or forties in good health and CMV-seropositive. The CDR3 runs from the conserved cysteine through the conserved F or W. The D gene is left open where the match is weak. The size of a clone is reported for some rows only, either as once, few or many, or as a class for expanded clones.

clone size	V gene	D gene	CDR3 length	J gene	CDR3 protein	CDR3 DNA
-	TRBV7-7	-	16	TRBJ1-2	CASRTGDGRGTYGYTF	TGTGCCAGCAGGACCGGGGATGGCAGGGGAACCTATGGCTACACCTTC
-	TRBV11-3	TRBD1	13	TRBJ2-1	CASSKDRSNEQFF	TGTGCCAGCAGCAAGGACAGGTCCAATGAGCAGTTCTTC
once	TRBV7-7	-	12	TRBJ1-4	CASSLAGGKLFF	TGTGCCAGCAGCTTAGCAGGGGGAAAGCTGTTTTTT
-	TRBV5-1	-	18	TRBJ2-1	CASAGSGLVTSSYNEQFF	TGCGCCAGCGCTGGATCTGGACTTGTTACTAGCTCCTACAATGAGCAGTTCTTC
few	TRBV6-6	TRBD1	14	TRBJ2-7	CASCPRQGSYEQYF	TGTGCCTCGTGTCCGAGACAGGGGTCCTACGAGCAGTACTTC
-	TRBV27	TRBD1	16	TRBJ2-2	CATALPGQGRTGELFF	TGTGCCACCGCACTCCCGGGACAGGGGCGGACCGGGGAGCTGTTTTTT
-	TRBV7-9	-	15	TRBJ1-5	CASSSGRALNQPQHF	TGTGCCAGCAGCTCCGGGCGGGCACTAAATCAGCCCCAGCATTTT
-	TRBV5-6	TRBD1	13	TRBJ1-1	CASSSDRGTEAFF	TGTGCCAGCAGCTCCGACAGGGGGACTGAAGCTTTCTTT
-	TRBV4-3	-	15	TRBJ2-1	CASSQEAVPDNEQFF	TGCGCCAGCAGCCAAGAAGCGGTCCCGGACAATGAGCAGTTCTTC
-	TRBV6-5	-	13	TRBJ2-1	CASRGSSYNEQFF	TGTGCCAGCAGGGGGAGCTCCTACAATGAGCAGTTCTTC
-	TRBV5-1	TRBD2	15	TRBJ2-3	CASSLWEGAADTQYF	TGCGCCAGCAGCTTGTGGGAGGGCGCGGCAGATACGCAGTATTTT
-	TRBV7-2	-	13	TRBJ1-1	CASSLQQNREAFF	TGTGCCAGCAGCTTGCAACAGAACAGGGAGGCTTTCTTT
-	TRBV5-6	-	12	TRBJ2-7	CASSLGGLGLYF	TGTGCCAGCAGCTTGGGGGGCCTGGGGCTGTACTTC
-	TRBV27	TRBD1	14	TRBJ2-3	CASSWTGVADTQYF	TGTGCCAGCAGCTGGACAGGGGTGGCAGATACGCAGTATTTT
-	TRBV7-2	TRBD1	19	TRBJ1-5	CASSFSRGGLTGGGQPQHF	TGTGCCAGCAGCTTTAGCAGGGGGGGACTGACAGGGGGTGGGCAGCCCCAGCATTTT
-	TRBV5-1	-	15	TRBJ1-1	CASSLGGGWNTEAFF	TGCGCCAGCAGCTTGGGTGGCGGTTGGAACACTGAAGCTTTCTTT
-	TRBV14	TRBD1	15	TRBJ1-1	CASSRNRGLNTEAFF	TGTGCCAGCAGCCGAAACAGGGGATTGAACACTGAAGCTTTCTTT
-	TRBV7-6	-	14	TRBJ1-3	CASSHYDSGNTIYF	TGTGCCAGCAGCCACTACGACTCTGGAAACACCATATATTTT
-	TRBV4-3	TRBD2	16	TRBJ2-1	CASSRETSGVYNEQFF	TGCGCCAGCAGCCGGGAGACTAGCGGGGTTTACAATGAGCAGTTCTTC
-	TRBV10-2	TRBD1	14	TRBJ1-2	CATLPPAGGDGYTF	TGCGCCACCCTACCTCCAGCAGGGGGAGATGGCTACACCTTC
-	TRBV6-5	-	15	TRBJ1-2	CASLRGRGSNYGYTF	TGTGCCAGCCTGAGGGGCCGGGGGTCTAACTATGGCTACACCTTC
-	TRBV28	-	15	TRBJ1-2	CASTPTSGGRFSYTF	TGTGCCAGCACCCCAACATCGGGGGGGCGATTCAGCTACACCTTC
-	TRBV28	TRBD1	15	TRBJ1-2	CASSLPGTGNYGYTF	TGTGCCAGCAGTTTACCTGGGACAGGTAACTATGGCTACACCTTC
-	TRBV27	-	14	TRBJ1-1	CASSATGVNTEAFF	TGTGCCAGCAGTGCGACCGGGGTCAACACTGAAGCTTTCTTT
-	TRBV7-2	-	15	TRBJ1-2	CASSPDSDLFYGYTF	TGTGCCAGCAGCCCGGACAGCGATTTATTCTATGGCTACACCTTC
-	TRBV7-9	-	13	TRBJ2-7	CASSLRVVHEQYF	TGTGCCAGCAGCTTACGGGTAGTCCACGAGCAGTACTTC
-	TRBV18	-	15	TRBJ1-2	CASSPPRSLNYGYTF	TGTGCCAGCTCACCACCGAGGTCCCTCAACTATGGCTACACCTTC
-	TRBV27	-	13	TRBJ2-2	CASRIGATGELFF	TGTGCCAGCAGGATTGGGGCAACCGGGGAGCTGTTTTTT
-	TRBV7-8	TRBD1	18	TRBJ1-5	CASSMKGTGEVSNQPQHF	TGTGCCAGCAGCATGAAAGGGACAGGGGAGGTTAGCAATCAGCCCCAGCATTTT
-	TRBV20-1	-	9	TRBJ1-2	CSAEEGYTF	TGCAGTGCGGAGGAAGGCTACACCTTC
-	TRBV5-1	TRBD1	13	TRBJ1-2	CASSKAGGDGYTF	TGCGCCAGCAGCAAGGCAGGGGGAGATGGCTACACCTTC
-	TRBV4-1	TRBD2	17	TRBJ2-7	CASSQGDGTSGFYEQYF	TGCGCCAGCAGCCAAGGGGACGGGACTAGCGGATTCTACGAGCAGTACTTC
-	TRBV27	-	13	TRBJ2-7	CASSLEIGYEQYF	TGTGCCAGCAGTTTAGAGATTGGCTACGAGCAGTACTTC
-	TRBV6-4	TRBD1	14	TRBJ2-3	CASSEAQGVDTQYF	TGTGCCAGCAGTGAGGCTCAGGGGGTAGATACGCAGTATTTT
-	TRBV4-3	TRBD1	14	TRBJ1-2	CASSQDRGTYGYTF	TGCGCCAGCAGCCAAGACAGGGGGACCTATGGCTACACCTTC
-	TRBV19	TRBD1	15	TRBJ2-1	CASSGQGGLWNEQFF	TGTGCCAGTAGCGGACAGGGAGGTTTATGGAATGAGCAGTTCTTC
-	TRBV5-1	-	14	TRBJ1-4	CASSLQAVNEKLFF	TGCGCCAGCAGCTTACAGGCGGTTAATGAAAAACTGTTTTTT
-	TRBV29-1	TRBD2	13	TRBJ2-1	CSVGLAGADEQFF	TGCAGCGTTGGGCTAGCGGGGGCCGATGAGCAGTTCTTC
once	TRBV18	TRBD1	12	TRBJ1-1	CASSRDRSEAFF	TGTGCCAGCTCACGGGACAGAAGTGAAGCTTTCTTT
-	TRBV5-6	TRBD1	14	TRBJ1-4	CASSPTGGNEKLFF	TGTGCCAGCAGCCCGACAGGGGGTAATGAAAAACTGTTTTTT
-	TRBV27	TRBD1	15	TRBJ2-7	CASRRTGQGTYEQYF	TGTGCCAGCAGGAGAACCGGACAGGGGACTTACGAGCAGTACTTC
once	TRBV19	TRBD1	16	TRBJ2-7	CASSLDAGTGSYEQYF	TGTGCCAGTAGTCTGGATGCCGGGACAGGGTCCTACGAGCAGTACTTC
-	TRBV2	-	14	TRBJ2-2	CASSVSGTFGELFF	TGTGCCAGCAGTGTTTCAGGTACCTTCGGGGAGCTGTTTTTT
few	TRBV28	-	14	TRBJ1-5	CASSLGEYGQPQHF	TGTGCCAGCAGTTTAGGAGAGTATGGACAGCCCCAGCATTTT
few	TRBV7-2	-	16	TRBJ1-3	CASSLYRDWSGNTIYF	TGTGCCAGCAGCTTATACAGGGATTGGTCTGGAAACACCATATATTTT
-	TRBV7-9	TRBD2	15	TRBJ2-1	CAARLAGVSDNEQFF	TGTGCGGCTAGACTAGCGGGAGTTTCCGACAATGAGCAGTTCTTC
-	TRBV13	TRBD1	16	TRBJ2-1	CASSTHRDSSYNEQFF	TGTGCCAGCAGCACACACCGGGACAGCTCCTACAATGAGCAGTTCTTC
-	TRBV18	TRBD1	14	TRBJ2-7	CASSSRTGSYEQYF	TGTGCCAGCTCATCCAGGACAGGCTCCTACGAGCAGTACTTC
-	TRBV7-8	TRBD2	15	TRBJ2-1	CASSRGLAGVDEQFF	TGTGCCAGCAGCCGAGGACTAGCGGGAGTAGATGAGCAGTTCTTC
-	TRBV6-6	TRBD1	14	TRBJ1-3	CATATGGTGNTIYF	TGTGCCACCGCGACAGGGGGCACTGGAAACACCATATATTTT
once	TRBV28	-	15	TRBJ1-3	CARGTHTSSGNTIYF	TGTGCCAGGGGGACTCACACAAGCTCTGGAAACACCATATATTTT
-	TRBV28	-	11	TRBJ1-2	CASSSPGGYTF	TGTGCCAGCAGTTCCCCAGGGGGCTACACCTTC
few	TRBV9	TRBD2	15	TRBJ2-1	CASSVVGGLNNEQFF	TGTGCCAGCAGCGTAGTGGGAGGGCTTAACAATGAGCAGTTCTTC
few	TRBV21-1	-	20	TRBJ2-7	CASSRNGKSGSASSCYEQYF	TGTGCCAGCAGCAGAAATGGGAAAAGCGGGAGCGCATCTAGTTGTTACGAGCAGTACTTC
-	TRBV28	-	14	TRBJ1-5	CASLPGGAPQPQHF	TGTGCCAGTCTACCTGGGGGGGCACCTCAGCCCCAGCATTTT
-	TRBV11-2	TRBD2	15	TRBJ2-3	CASSYAGRNTDTQYF	TGTGCCAGCAGTTACGCCGGGAGGAATACAGATACGCAGTATTTT
-	TRBV7-6	TRBD1	15	TRBJ1-1	CASSPRTGSDTEAFF	TGTGCCAGCAGCCCCCGGACAGGGAGTGACACTGAAGCTTTCTTT